This entry is about one TCR beta chain. Method: immunoSEQ multiplex PCR; TCRdb's copy keeps in-frame clones and lacks some. The sample lists roughly 150,000 clones, over 85% occurring once. This sample is drawn from a study of control samples from healthy donors and cancer patients. This CDR3 spans 15 amino acids. Germline CDR1 reads KGHSH; CDR2 reads LQKENI. V was pared by 3 bases and J by 4 bases, with 6 bases of the junction left unmatched. This TCR was recovered from a man aged 50 to 60 in good health. V usage is TRBV18 and J usage is TRBJ2-3, with TRBD2 identical over 8 bases. Sequencing was done on a sample of blood. The CDR3 sequence: CASSPGLGSSDTQYF. In nucleotides, the CDR3 is TGTGCCAGCTCACCGGGACTAGGTAGTTCAGATACGCAGTATTTT.